This T cell receptor (beta chain) emerged from a study of regulatory T cells in long-lasting Graves disease. Time point described: newly diagnosed GD, antithyroid drugs for less than 3 months. Following extraction of RNA from PBMCs, that RNA was used to make the TCR library. In its sample, this clonotype was seen a few times. This CDR3 is built from 15 residues. V gave up 5 bases and J gave up 7 bases; unmatched junction bases: 9. Germline values: CDR1 SEHNR, CDR2 FQNEAQ (reference sequence). HTBI primers from iRepertoire and Arm-PCR of CDR3 regions yielded the TCR beta libraries. TCRdb re-analysed the multiplex PCR reads in MiXCR, keeping a single row per CDR3 protein. The repertoire holds some 560,000 distinct CDR3 sequences, 16% seen once, with roughly 25% in the top ten. In addition, the sample was reused for a study of T cells in Graves' hyperthyroidism and ophthalmopathy.

This chain joins TRBV7-9 and TRBJ1-4, with 8 positions matching TRBD1. This specimen consisted of peripheral blood mononuclear cells (PBMCs), obtained at new diagnosis, from a patient treated with antithyroid drugs. This TCR was recovered from a woman aged 40 to 65 with Graves disease. The CDR3 DNA sequence: TGTGCCAGCAGCACCGACAGGGGCGCGGTTGAAAAACTGTTTTTT. This sequence encodes CASSTDRGAVEKLFF. The variable domain in full, completed from reference TRBV7-9 and TRBJ1-4, reads DTGVSQNPRHKITKRGQNVTFRCDPISEHNRLYWYRQTLGQGPEFLTYFQNEAQLEKSRLLSDRFSAERPKGSFSTLEIQRTEQGDSAMYLCASSTDRGAVEKLFFGSGTQLSVL.